This T cell receptor (beta chain) was retrieved from a study of shared clonotypes between healthy human individuals. Those who donated, Caucasian adults without exception, all lived in Nashville, Tennessee. Study-level findings and limits: A few donors held about 5.1% of naive CD4 clonotypes in common. Sharing of clonotypes among donors was expected to vary with sequencing depth.

About 33,000 T cell genomes (approximately 210 ng DNA) went into each sorted-subset replicate. Sequenced by immunoSEQ multiplex PCR; TCRdb stores in-frame clones only, minus some. The sample includes nearly 750,000 clones, 72% of them seen just once. Germline assignment: CDR1 SQVTM and CDR2 ANQGSEA. The CDR3 has 16 amino acids. V gave up 4 bases and J gave up 4 bases; unmatched junction bases: 7. About this clone itself: As yet, its antigen is unknown.

The TCR comes from a woman aged 25 to 39 in good health. This rearrangement joins TRBV29-1 to TRBJ2-7, with TRBD2 matching 16 bases. The specimen was memory CD4+ T cells sorted from blood. Subset denoted: CD45RA-negative fraction. CDR3 DNA: TGCAGCGTTGCCCCGGGACTAGCGGGAGGGCCTTACGAGCAGTACTTC. Translation gives CSVAPGLAGGPYEQYF.